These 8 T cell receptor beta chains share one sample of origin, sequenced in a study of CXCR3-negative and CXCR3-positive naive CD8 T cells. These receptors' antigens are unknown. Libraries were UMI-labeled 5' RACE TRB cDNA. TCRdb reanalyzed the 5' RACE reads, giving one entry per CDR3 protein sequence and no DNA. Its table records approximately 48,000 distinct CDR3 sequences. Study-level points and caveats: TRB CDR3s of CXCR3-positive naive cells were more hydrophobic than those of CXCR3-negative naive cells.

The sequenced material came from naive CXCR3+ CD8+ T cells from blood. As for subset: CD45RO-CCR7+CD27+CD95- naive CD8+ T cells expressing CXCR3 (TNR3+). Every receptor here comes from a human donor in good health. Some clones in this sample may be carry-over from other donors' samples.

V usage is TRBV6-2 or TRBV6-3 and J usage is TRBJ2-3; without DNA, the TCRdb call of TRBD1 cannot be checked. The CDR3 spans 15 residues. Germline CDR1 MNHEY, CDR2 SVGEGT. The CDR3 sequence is CASNRDRGHTDTQYF.

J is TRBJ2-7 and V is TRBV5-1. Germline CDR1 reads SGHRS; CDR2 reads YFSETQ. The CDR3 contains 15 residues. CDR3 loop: CASSLARDSSYEQYF. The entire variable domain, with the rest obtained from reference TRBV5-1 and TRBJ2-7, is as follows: KAGVTQTPRYLIKTRGQQVTLSCSPISGHRSVSWYQQTPGQGLQFLFEYFSETQRNKGNFPGRFSGRQFSNSRSEMNVSTLELGDSALYLCASSLARDSSYEQYFGPGTRLTVT.

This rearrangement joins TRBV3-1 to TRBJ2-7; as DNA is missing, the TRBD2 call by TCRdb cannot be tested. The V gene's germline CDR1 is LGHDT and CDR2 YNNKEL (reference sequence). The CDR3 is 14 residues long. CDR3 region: CASSPGRGGYEQYF.

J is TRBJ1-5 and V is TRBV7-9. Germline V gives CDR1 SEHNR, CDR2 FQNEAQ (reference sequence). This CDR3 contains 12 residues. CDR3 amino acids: CASSLGAQPQHF.

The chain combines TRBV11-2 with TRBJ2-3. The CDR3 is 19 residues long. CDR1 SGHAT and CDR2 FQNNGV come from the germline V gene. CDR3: CASSLSAPVLNPYTDTQYF.

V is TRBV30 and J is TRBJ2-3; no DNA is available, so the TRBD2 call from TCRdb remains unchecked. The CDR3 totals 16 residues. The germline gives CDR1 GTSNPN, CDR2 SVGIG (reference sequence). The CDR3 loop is CAWSNIAGGLGDTQYF. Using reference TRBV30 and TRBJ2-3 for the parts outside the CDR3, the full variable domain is SQTIHQWPATLVQPVGSPLSLECTVEGTSNPNLYWYRQAAGRGLQLLFYSVGIGQISSEVPQNLSASRPQDRQFILSSKKLLLSDSGFYLCAWSNIAGGLGDTQYFGPGTRLTVL.

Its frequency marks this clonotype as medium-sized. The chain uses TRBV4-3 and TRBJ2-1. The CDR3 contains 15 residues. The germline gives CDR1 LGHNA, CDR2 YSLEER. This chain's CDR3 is CASSQDLDRYNEQFF.

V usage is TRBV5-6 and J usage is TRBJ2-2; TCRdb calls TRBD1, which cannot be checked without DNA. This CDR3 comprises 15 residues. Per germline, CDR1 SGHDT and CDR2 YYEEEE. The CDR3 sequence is CASSLGQGATGELFF. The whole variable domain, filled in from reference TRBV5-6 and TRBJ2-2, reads DAGVTQSPTHLIKTRGQQVTLRCSPKSGHDTVSWYQQALGQGPQFIFQYYEEEERQRGNFPDRFSGHQFPNYSSELNVNALLLGDSALYLCASSLGQGATGELFFGEGSRLTVL.